Listed below are T cell receptor beta chains from one sample, sequenced in a study of radiation and T cells in renal cell carcinoma. The protocol was immunoSEQ multiplex PCR, while the TCRdb copy is restricted to in-frame clones and leaves out a portion. The repertoire holds 150,000 or so clones, with 70% to 90% as singletons. Sequencing was performed on blood, taken from a patient whose treatment included radiotherapy and nephrectomy. Receptors were obtained from a woman between 50 and 59 years old with renal cell carcinoma. Both conserved end residues are part of each CDR3.

J: TRBJ1-2
V: TRBV19
CDR3: CASSISGTPFDGYTF

J: TRBJ1-2
V: TRBV2
CDR3: CASRMRWGDYGYTF

J: TRBJ2-1
V: TRBV7-2
CDR3: CASSFGGASYNEQFF

J: TRBJ2-1
V: TRBV5-4
CDR3: CASSSKKTGTSRNEQFF

J: TRBJ2-1
V: TRBV25-1
CDR3: CASSEWGSFNEQFF

J: TRBJ2-7
V: TRBV5-1
CDR3: CATSPGTDPYEQYF

J: TRBJ2-7
V: TRBV7-8
CDR3: CASSLESDSSYEQYF

J: TRBJ2-7
V: TRBV6-5
CDR3: CASPPALGQYF

J: TRBJ2-7
V: TRBV6-5
CDR3: CASSYSSRGGLYEQYF

J: TRBJ1-1
V: TRBV19
CDR3: CASKDRAALNTEAFF

J: TRBJ1-2
V: TRBV6-5
CDR3: CASSYKQENGYTF

J: TRBJ1-1
V: TRBV6-1
CDR3: CAAARQGAPNTEAFF

J: TRBJ2-3
V: TRBV28
CDR3: CASRRPRDTDTQYF

J: TRBJ1-2
V: TRBV7-9
CDR3: CASSLTGTVYGYTF

J: TRBJ2-7
V: TRBV18
CDR3: CASSPAAGQYEQYF

J: TRBJ1-6
V: TRBV5-1
CDR3: CASSRDRGRDSPLHF

J: TRBJ1-1
V: TRBV7-9
CDR3: CASRPGQGHPEAFF

J: TRBJ2-7
V: TRBV19
CDR3: CASSIEVPIGGPAYEQYF

J: TRBJ1-1
V: TRBV6-6
CDR3: CASRPGQGAANTEAFF